This note documents a single TCR beta chain sequence. This entry belongs to a study of blood T cell repertoires in COVID-19. Overall study: Italy, Spain and the United States were the sources of the convalescent and acute COVID-19 samples. T cells, B-cell-depleted T cells, or PBMCs provided the cDNA or gDNA that served as material.

Germline assignment: CDR1 MNHEY and CDR2 SMNVEV (reference sequence). The CDR3 contains 15 residues. Trimming took 5 bases from V and 7 from J; bases not matched to a gene: 5. Method: immunoSEQ multiplex PCR; TCRdb's copy keeps in-frame clones and lacks some. The sample has some 70,000 clones; 75% to 90% are singletons. The TCR comes from a man in his forties or fifties with active COVID-19. The gene calls are TRBV27 and TRBJ2-2; 12 nucleotides agree with TRBD2. The source material was peripheral blood. The CDR3 bases are TGTGCCAGCAGTACCCGGACTAGCGGGAACGGGGAGCTGTTTTTT. It is translated as CASSTRTSGNGELFF.